Given below is one T cell receptor beta chain in context. The antigen is not known. The V gene end was trimmed by 3 bases and the J gene end by 3 bases; junction bases not matched to a gene: 4. CDR1 is SGHTA, CDR2 FQGNSA, per germline. The CDR3 sequence is 14 residues long. UMIs were added to TCR cDNA along with a universal primer site when it was made by 5'RACE template switching. Via MiXCR, TCRdb re-called the 5' RACE reads, giving one row per CDR3 protein. The sample lists about 580,000 distinct CDR3 sequences, roughly a sixth occurring once. The sample comes from a study of T cells after yellow fever vaccination. Overall study results and limits: Weaker, the secondary response had a peak occurring faster, on day 5 versus 15.

This receptor was identified in a man aged 18 to 30 who received the YFV17D yellow fever vaccine. The chain is built from TRBV7-2 and TRBJ2-5, with 7 bases matching TRBD1. The sequencing here drew on PBMCs, taken 5 days after the first yellow fever vaccination. The CDR3 DNA sequence: TGTGCCAGCAGCTTTTACAGGGGAGAAGAGACCCAGTACTTC. It translates to CASSFYRGEETQYF.